This T cell receptor (beta chain) was retrieved from a study of molecular identifiers for immune sequencing clone quantification. TCRdb independently ran MiXCR on the PCR reads; one entry per CDR3 protein. The profile shows roughly 320,000 distinct CDR3 sequences, over 20% of them singletons. On this clonotype: An end of the junction does not agree with germline; a read error may underlie this.

The CDR3 length is 14 residues. The receptor was derived from a human donor in good health. Some libraries in this study had Jurkat cell RNA spiked in. This chain joins TRBV12-3 or TRBV12-4 and TRBJ2-7; D is perhaps TRBD2 (6 bases). The sample comprised naive CD8+ T cells from blood, with Jurkat cell RNA spiked in. Stated subset: FACS-sorted CD8+CD4-CCR7+CD45RA+ naive T cells. CDR3 in amino acids: CAGSFSGTPYEQYF. The CDR3 coding sequence is TGTGCCGGCAGTTTTTCAGGGACTCCCTACGAGCAGTACTTC.